This section outlines one T cell receptor (beta chain) sequence together with its context. As yet, its antigen is unknown. PCR used 60 Vbeta primers and 13 Jbeta primers. Some clones are missing from TCRdb's copy, which holds only in-frame ones; the method was immunoSEQ multiplex PCR. The sample holds 110,000 or so clones, about 83% seen once. The entry originates in a study of cytomegalovirus exposure and HLA in healthy donors. In the study overall: Out of approximately 170 million T cells, an earlier analysis found about 120 million unique TCR beta sequences in total.

Germline V gene data show CDR1 as SGHVS and CDR2 as FQNEAQ. V dropped 3 bases and J dropped 2 bases, with 10 bases sitting between them. The CDR3 is 14 amino acids. Regarding the study as a whole: Equally common other TCR beta chains were less clonally expanded than HLA-associated ones, a later analysis found.

The rearrangement links TRBV7-8 to TRBJ2-5; possibly TRBD2 for D (6 bases). This sequence was found in a female donor in good health and CMV-seronegative. Sequencing input: PBMCs. DNA of the CDR3: TGTGCCAGCAGCTTGATAGCGGTTCAAGAGACCCAGTACTTC. It codes for CASSLIAVQETQYF.